Following are 23 T cell receptor beta chains from one sample sequenced in a study of T cell responses to AZD1222 COVID-19 vaccine. Profiling relied on immunoSEQ multiplex PCR, and the TCRdb table lists in-frame clones only, not all of them. The sample has around 110,000 clones, 70% to 90% seen once. The source material was peripheral blood, sampled on day 0 of MenACWY control vaccination. The receptor set was obtained from an adult in good health.

The chain combines TRBV6-5 with TRBJ1-6; D call uncertain. The germline V gene has CDR1 MNHEY and CDR2 SVGAGI. The ends were cut back, 2 bases at V and 0 bases at J, with 5 bases in the middle. This CDR3 has 15 amino acids. CDR3 DNA: TGTGCCAGCAGTTACGGGGACTCCTATAATTCACCCCTCCACTTT. This sequence encodes CASSYGDSYNSPLHF.

A few counts support this clone. The V gene is TRBV4-3, the J gene TRBJ2-1; 10 nucleotides match TRBD2. The CDR3 has 16 amino acids. Per germline, CDR1 LGHNA and CDR2 YSLEER. The V gene end was trimmed by 0 bases and the J gene end by 7 bases; junction bases not matched to a gene: 6. The DNA of the CDR3 is TGCGCCAGCAGCCAAGAAGGTAGCGGGGGGTTTAATGAGCAGTTCTTC. Protein sequence: CASSQEGSGGFNEQFF.

The DNA of the CDR3 is TGTGCCAGCAGCTGGGGGATAGCGGGGAATGAGCAGTTCTTC. Its protein is CASSWGIAGNEQFF. The chain uses TRBV7-2 and TRBJ2-1; 8 bases agree with TRBD2. Germline CDR1 reads SGHTA; CDR2 reads FQGNSA. The CDR3 runs 14 residues. V was clipped by 4 bases and J by 7 bases; unmatched bases: 6. The variable domain in full, completed from reference TRBV7-2 and TRBJ2-1, reads GAGVSQSPSNKVTEKGKDVELRCDPISGHTALYWYRQSLGQGLEFLIYFQGNSAPDKSGLPSDRFSAERTGGSVSTLTIQRTQQEDSAVYLCASSWGIAGNEQFFGPGTRLTVL.

This rearrangement joins TRBV4-2 to TRBJ2-3, with TRBD2 as a possible D gene (5 bases). The germline V gene encodes CDR1 LGHNA and CDR2 YNFKEQ. This CDR3 is 15 amino acids long. Trimming stripped 0 bases from V and 5 bases from J, with 12 bases between. The CDR3 loop is CASSQDIGELDTQYF. The DNA of the CDR3 is TGTGCCAGCAGCCAAGATATTGGGGAGCTAGATACGCAGTATTTT.

Details on this clone: The sample holds other DNA sequences that translate to the same CDR3. The chain employs TRBV14 and TRBJ1-2; D is unclear. This CDR3 has 12 amino acids. CDR1 is SGHDN and CDR2 is FVKESK in the germline V gene. V gave up 4 bases and J gave up 5 bases, with 8 bases separating them. CDR3: CASSPGSYGYTF. CDR3 nucleotide sequence: TGTGCCAGCAGCCCCGGATCGTATGGCTACACCTTC.

The chain has TRBV27 and TRBJ1-1; no clear D. V was shortened by 0 bases and J by 3 bases, with 11 bases between the two germline ends. Germline assignment: CDR1 MNHEY and CDR2 SMNVEV (reference sequence). The CDR3 contains 15 residues. The CDR3 here is CASSLSAGMYTEAFF. The CDR3 DNA is TGTGCCAGCAGTTTATCCGCCGGAATGTACACTGAAGCTTTCTTT.

The V and J genes are TRBV28 and TRBJ1-5, with a weak D call TRBD1 (5 bases). The CDR3 loop spans 16 amino acids. The V gene lost 7 bases and the J gene lost 0 bases, with 16 bases spanning the gap. CDR1 and CDR2 (germline): MDHEN, SYDVKM. CDR3 protein: CASIQGGTASNQPQHF. CDR3 nucleotides: TGTGCCAGCATCCAAGGCGGGACCGCTAGCAATCAGCCCCAGCATTTT.

This chain connects TRBV7-2 to TRBJ2-7; the D call may be TRBD1 or TRBD2 (5 bases each). Germline-derived CDR1 and CDR2 are SGHTA and FQGNSA. The CDR3 is made up of 15 amino acids. V lost 5 bases, J lost 5 bases, and 19 bases lay in between. The CDR3 here is CASSPPGTAGHEQYF. The CDR3 DNA reads as TGTGCCAGCAGCCCCCCCGGGACCGCGGGCCACGAGCAGTACTTC.

The chain couples TRBV10-3 to TRBJ2-7; 10 bases are shared with TRBD1. Per germline, CDR1 ENHRY and CDR2 SYGVKD. J gave up 3 bases and V 6 bases, and 2 bases lay outside the gene matches. CDR3 length equals 13 residues. The CDR3: CAIRGQGFYEQYF. The CDR3 region has the DNA TGTGCCATCAGGGGACAGGGGTTCTACGAGCAGTACTTC.

The V and J genes are TRBV7-2 and TRBJ2-3; D possibly corresponds to TRBD1 (6 bases). Trimming took 5 bases from V and 0 from J, leaving 15 bases between them. The CDR3 has 16 amino acids. The germline V gene encodes CDR1 SGHTA and CDR2 FQGNSA. CDR3: CASSPQGGLSTDTQYF. The CDR3 nucleotides are TGTGCCAGCAGCCCCCAAGGGGGATTAAGCACAGATACGCAGTATTTT.

For the CDR3, the DNA is TGTGCCAGCCTCGCGAATCCACCCAGGGGGACTGAAGCTTTCTTT. This codes for CASLANPPRGTEAFF. The chain is built from TRBV19 and TRBJ1-1; 7 bases agree with TRBD1. This CDR3 contains 15 residues. Germline CDR1 reads LNHDA; CDR2 reads SQIVND (reference sequence). V lost 9 bases and J lost 5; bases outside the gene matches: 15.

The J gene is TRBJ2-5, the V gene TRBV5-1; D possibly corresponds to TRBD1 (5 bases). Germline V gene data show CDR1 as SGHRS and CDR2 as YFSETQ. The V end was cut by 4 bases, the J end by 4 bases, with 17 bases between. The CDR3 has 15 amino acids. The CDR3 DNA follows: TGCGCCAGCAGCGGGCTCGCGCAAAGGGGAGAGACCCAGTACTTC. Amino acids: CASSGLAQRGETQYF. The full variable domain, with the rest looked up from reference TRBV5-1 and TRBJ2-5, is KAGVTQTPRYLIKTRGQQVTLSCSPISGHRSVSWYQQTPGQGLQFLFEYFSETQRNKGNFPGRFSGRQFSNSRSEMNVSTLELGDSALYLCASSGLAQRGETQYFGPGTRLLVL.

The chain recombines TRBV7-2 with TRBJ2-1, with 9 bases lining up with TRBD2. V was pared by 4 bases and J by 4 bases, with 8 bases of the junction left unmatched. Germline V gene data show CDR1 as SGHTA and CDR2 as FQGNSA. This CDR3 has 16 residues. The CDR3 loop is CASSSSGGTRYNEQFF. CDR3 coding DNA: TGTGCCAGCAGCTCAAGCGGGGGGACCCGTTACAATGAGCAGTTCTTC.

The chain combines TRBV3-1 (or the pseudogene TRBV3-2) with TRBJ1-3, with TRBD1 identical over 12 bases. V shed 5 bases and J 0 bases; nucleotides not matched to a gene: 5. CDR1 LGHDT and CDR2 YNNKEL come from the germline V gene (reference sequence). The CDR3 has 17 residues. CDR3 in DNA: TGTGCCAGCAGCTCTGGGACAGGGGGCCTCTCTGGAAACACCATATATTTT. Its translation is CASSSGTGGLSGNTIYF.

This clone was seen a single time. V and J are TRBV6-2 or TRBV6-3 and TRBJ2-3; D might be TRBD2 (6 bases). Deletions cut 2 bases from V and 2 bases from J, with 11 bases between. Germline assignment: CDR1 MNHEY and CDR2 SVGEGT. The CDR3 has 15 amino acids. The CDR3 coding sequence is TGTGCCAGCAGTTACGGGCGGGGTTCCACAGATACGCAGTATTTT. Translating it yields CASSYGRGSTDTQYF.

The chain carries TRBV3-1 (or the pseudogene TRBV3-2) and TRBJ2-2, with TRBD2 as a possible D gene (6 bases). V was cut by 1 base and J by 4 bases, with 10 bases left in between. Germline V CDR1 and CDR2: LGHDT, YNNKEL (reference sequence). This CDR3 is 15 amino acids long. The CDR3 loop reads CASSQGTTTTGELFF. The DNA for the CDR3 is TGTGCCAGCAGCCAAGGGACTACTACCACCGGGGAGCTGTTTTTT.

This chain connects TRBV9 to TRBJ1-2; 7 bases map to TRBD1. CDR1 and CDR2 from the germline V gene are SGDLS and YYNGEE. This CDR3 is 15 amino acids long. V lost 0 bases and J lost 2; bases outside the gene matches: 4. The CDR3, as DNA: TGTGCCAGCAGCGTAGACGGGACAGACAACTATGGCTACACCTTC. This translates into CASSVDGTDNYGYTF.

This clone was detected once. The chain's CDR3 is CASSPPISGGAYEQFF. The CDR3 nucleotides are TGTGCCAGCAGCCCTCCCATTAGCGGGGGGGCCTATGAGCAGTTCTTC. The chain employs TRBV28 and TRBJ2-1, with 11 positions matching TRBD2. CDR1 MDHEN and CDR2 SYDVKM come from the germline V gene. Trimming cost V 6 bases and J 8 bases; bases outside gene matches: 12. This CDR3 comprises 16 residues.

The chain has TRBV11-2 and TRBJ2-1; possibly TRBD1 for D (6 bases). The CDR3 runs 14 residues. The ends were cut back, 6 bases at V and 5 bases at J, with 14 bases in the middle. Germline-derived CDR1 and CDR2 are SGHAT and FQNNGV. Here the CDR3 reads CASSLRTVDNEQFF. The CDR3 coding sequence is TGTGCCAGCAGTTTACGGACAGTTGACAATGAGCAGTTCTTC. Based on the CDR3 plus reference TRBV11-2 and TRBJ2-1, the full variable domain is EAGVAQSPRYKIIEKRQSVAFWCNPISGHATLYWYQQILGQGPKLLIQFQNNGVVDDSQLPKDRFSAERLKGVDSTLKIQPAKLEDSAVYLCASSLRTVDNEQFFGPGTRLTVL.

CDR3 sequence: CASKGGQTLRTEAFF. The CDR3 region has the DNA TGTGCCAGTAAGGGGGGCCAGACATTGAGGACTGAAGCTTTCTTT. The chain joins TRBV19 to TRBJ1-1; a possible D gene is TRBD1 (6 bases). The ends were cut back, 7 bases at V and 5 bases at J, with 20 bases in the middle. The CDR3 runs to 15 residues. Germline V gene lookup returns CDR1 LNHDA and CDR2 SQIVND (reference sequence).

This clone was detected only a few times. J is TRBJ2-7 and V is TRBV7-2; possibly TRBD1 for D (6 bases). This CDR3 spans 14 amino acids. The germline V gene has CDR1 SGHTA and CDR2 FQGNSA. Trimming removed 2 bases at V and 3 bases at J, with 11 bases between. In nucleotides, the CDR3 is TGTGCCAGCAGCTTAAGGGACATGGTCTACGAGCAGTACTTC. It translates to CASSLRDMVYEQYF.

The count of this clone is one. This chain uses TRBV15 with TRBJ1-3; tentatively, D is TRBD1 (6 bases). Germline V gene lookup returns CDR1 LNHNV and CDR2 YYDKDF (reference sequence). V was clipped by 2 bases and J by 0 bases, with 14 bases between them. This CDR3 spans 17 amino acids. CDR3 sequence (DNA): TGTGCCACCAGCAGATACTCGACAGGCCTCTCTGGAAACACCATATATTTT. Amino acid sequence: CATSRYSTGLSGNTIYF.

J is TRBJ1-2 and V is TRBV19; unclear D gene. This CDR3 comprises 12 residues. CDR1 is LNHDA, CDR2 SQIVND, per germline (reference sequence). V was cut by 1 base and J by 8 bases, with 8 bases left in between. CDR3 loop: CASSIGGIGYTF. CDR3 sequence (DNA): TGTGCCAGTAGTATAGGAGGAATCGGCTACACCTTC.